The clone carrying this TCR beta chain was recorded many times. Its antigen is currently unknown. The record originates from a study of early T cells in non-severe SARS-CoV-2 infection. About the research overall: Sequencing of unsorted whole blood was done on bulk RNA, leaving chains unpaired. Study-level results: Anti-spike CD8 responses were favored by VDJdb matching, which missed private and CD4 specificities.

Per germline, CDR1 GTSNPN and CDR2 SVGIG (reference sequence). The CDR3 contains 11 residues. V lost 1 base to trimming and J lost 3 bases, with 3 bases between them. The protocol attached unique molecular identifiers to individual cDNA molecules. TCRdb fed the 5' RACE reads into MiXCR, producing one record per CDR3 protein. This table has fewer than 75,000 distinct CDR3 sequences, 20% to 25% appearing once. The chain employs TRBV30 and TRBJ1-2; D not resolved. This receptor was taken from an adult who was a healthcare worker with PCR-confirmed SARS-CoV-2 infection or an uninfected control (not recorded which). This sample comprised whole blood, obtained at baseline. CDR3 sequence: CAWSAHYGYTF. In nucleotides, the CDR3 is TGTGCCTGGAGTGCCCACTATGGCTACACCTTC.